This entry features one T cell receptor (beta chain) sequence. Method: immunoSEQ multiplex PCR; TCRdb's copy keeps in-frame clones and lacks some. The data hold under 85,000 clones, with around 97% observed a single time. The record originates from a study of technical replicates of blood from several donors. Unmatched junction bases numbered 17, after V lost 4 bases and J lost 3 bases. The CDR3 contains 19 residues. CDR1 SEHNR and CDR2 FQNEAQ come from the germline V gene (reference sequence). This clonotype was obtained from a human donor in good health. The genes are TRBV7-9 and TRBJ1-1; 10 nucleotides match TRBD1. Sequencing was done on a sample of T cells isolated from PBMCs. CDR3 coding DNA: TGTGCCAGCAGCTCTTACCCCCGCAGGGACGACAGGGGGCACACTGAAGCTTTCTTT. Its translation is CASSSYPRRDDRGHTEAFF.